The clone carrying this TCR beta chain has ten or more counts. The TCR beta CDR3 regions underwent amplification using RNA transcripts as the source. The primer set for the first-round RT-PCR of the TCR CDR3 was HTBI. MiXCR, applied by TCRdb to the multiplex PCR reads, yields one record per CDR3 protein. The sample consists of 300,000 to 450,000 distinct CDR3 sequences, more than 14% of them appearing once. This sample was taken from a study of T cells in Graves' hyperthyroidism and ophthalmopathy. This clonotype was sampled from a woman in her 30s with Graves' ophthalmopathy. The sequencing input was blood.

The DNA for the CDR3 is TGCGCCAGCAGCTTGAACAGGAAAGATACGCAGTATTTT. This sequence encodes CASSLNRKDTQYF. The rearrangement joins TRBV5-1 to TRBJ2-3, with D possibly TRBD1 on 5 matching bases. There are 13 residues in the CDR3. The germline V gene encodes CDR1 SGHRS and CDR2 YFSETQ. V lost 1 base, J lost 5 bases, and 8 bases lay in between. The full variable domain, in which reference TRBV5-1 and TRBJ2-3 provide the parts outside the CDR3, is KAGVTQTPRYLIKTRGQQVTLSCSPISGHRSVSWYQQTPGQGLQFLFEYFSETQRNKGNFPGRFSGRQFSNSRSEMNVSTLELGDSALYLCASSLNRKDTQYFGPGTRLTVL.